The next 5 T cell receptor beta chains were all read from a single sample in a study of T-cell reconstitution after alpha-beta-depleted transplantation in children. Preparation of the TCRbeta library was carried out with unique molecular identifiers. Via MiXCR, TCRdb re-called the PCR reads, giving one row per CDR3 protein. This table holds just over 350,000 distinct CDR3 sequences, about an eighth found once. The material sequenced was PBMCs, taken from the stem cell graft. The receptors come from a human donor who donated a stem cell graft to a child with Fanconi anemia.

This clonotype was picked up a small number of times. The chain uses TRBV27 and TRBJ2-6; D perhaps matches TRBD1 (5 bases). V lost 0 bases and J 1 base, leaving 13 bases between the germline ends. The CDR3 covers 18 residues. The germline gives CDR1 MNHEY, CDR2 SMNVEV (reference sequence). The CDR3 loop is CASSLSGLRVSGANVLTF. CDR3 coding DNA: TGTGCCAGCAGTTTATCGGGCCTCAGGGTATCTGGGGCCAACGTCCTGACTTTC.

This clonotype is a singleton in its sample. The CDR3 loop is CASSFYGLDQDTQYF. The CDR3 coding sequence is TGTGCCAGCAGTTTCTATGGACTAGATCAAGATACGCAGTATTTT. The chain joins TRBV6-2 or TRBV6-3 to TRBJ2-3; 7 positions agree with TRBD2. CDR1 and CDR2 (germline): MNHEY, SVGEGT. The CDR3 runs 15 residues. Germline trimming cut 4 bases from V and 5 bases from J; bases unmatched to any gene: 9.

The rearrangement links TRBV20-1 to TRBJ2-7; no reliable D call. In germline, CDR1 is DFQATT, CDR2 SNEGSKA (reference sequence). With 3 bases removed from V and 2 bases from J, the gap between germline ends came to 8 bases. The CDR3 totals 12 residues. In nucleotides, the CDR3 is TGCAGTGCTAGGAGCCAGGCCTACGAGCAGTACGTC. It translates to CSARSQAYEQYV.

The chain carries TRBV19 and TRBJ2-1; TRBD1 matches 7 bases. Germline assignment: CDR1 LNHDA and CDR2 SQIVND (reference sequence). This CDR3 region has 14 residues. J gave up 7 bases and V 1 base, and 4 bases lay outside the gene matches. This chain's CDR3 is CASSIGDSRNEQFF. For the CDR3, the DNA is TGTGCCAGTAGTATAGGGGACAGCAGGAATGAGCAGTTCTTC.

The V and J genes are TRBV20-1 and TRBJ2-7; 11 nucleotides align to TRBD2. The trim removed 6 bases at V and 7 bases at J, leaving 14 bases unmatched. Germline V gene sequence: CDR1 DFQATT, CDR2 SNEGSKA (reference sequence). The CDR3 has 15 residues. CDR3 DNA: TGCAGTGCCCTCGATAGCGGGGGGGGGTCTGGAGAGCAGTACGTC. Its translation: CSALDSGGGSGEQYV.